This TCR beta chain was profiled in a study of cytomegalovirus exposure and HLA in healthy donors. Study observations and caveats: Many donors shared some public TCRs, even though most TCR sequences were rare. The tendency of first-cohort TCR clusters to co-occur in the roughly 130 validation repertoires emerged from a later analysis. Testing in vitro showed a few CMV-associated chains specific for CMV antigens. According to the study, 180 or so TCR beta chains were cytomegalovirus-associated.

Libraries were prepared by immunoSEQ multiplex PCR; TCRdb keeps only in-frame clonotypes and omits some of them. The sample holds about 88,000 clones, 96% seen once. As to this clone: The antigen remains unidentified.

This CDR3 is 19 amino acids long. Germline values: CDR1 KGHSH, CDR2 LQKENI. The V segment lost 2 bases and the J segment 3 bases; nucleotides outside the gene matches: 17. This chain links TRBV18 with TRBJ2-7; 9 bases are shared with TRBD2. The clonotype comes from a man aged 18 to 30 in good health and CMV-seronegative. The sequencing input was PBMCs. Here the CDR3 DNA reads TGTGCCAGCTCACCAAGCTCGCTAGCGGGGAGTAGCCAACTCTACGAGCAGTACTTC. This codes for CASSPSSLAGSSQLYEQYF.